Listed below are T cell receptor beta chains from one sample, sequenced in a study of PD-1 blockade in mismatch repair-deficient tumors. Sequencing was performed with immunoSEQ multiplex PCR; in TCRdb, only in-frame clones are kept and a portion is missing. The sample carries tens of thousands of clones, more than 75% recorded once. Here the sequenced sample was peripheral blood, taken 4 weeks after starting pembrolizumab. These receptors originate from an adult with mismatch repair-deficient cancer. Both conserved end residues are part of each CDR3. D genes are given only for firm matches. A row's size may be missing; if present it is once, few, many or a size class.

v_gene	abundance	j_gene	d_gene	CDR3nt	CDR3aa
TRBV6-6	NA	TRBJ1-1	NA	TGTGCCAGCAGTTCCCGGGGAGACGGCACTGAAGCTTTCTTT	CASSSRGDGTEAFF
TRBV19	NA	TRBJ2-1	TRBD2	TGTGCCAGTCATACTAGCGGGAGGCAGGAGTCCTACAATGAGCAGTTCTTC	CASHTSGRQESYNEQFF
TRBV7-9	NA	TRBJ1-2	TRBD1	TGTGCCAGCTGGAGTCCCGAGTTGGGACAGGGTGGGAGCGGCTACACCTTC	CASWSPELGQGGSGYTF
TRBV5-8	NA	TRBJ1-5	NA	TGTGCCAGCAGCCACCGCCAACAGGGATATGGCAATCAGCCCCAGCATTTT	CASSHRQQGYGNQPQHF
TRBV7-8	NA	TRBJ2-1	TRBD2	TGTGCCAGCAGCCCGCCCTTTAGGCTAGCGGGAGAATCGTACAATGAGCAGTTCTTC	CASSPPFRLAGESYNEQFF
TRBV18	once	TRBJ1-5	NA	TGTGCCAGCTCACCGGCCAACCGGGCGAGCAATCAGCCCCAGCATTTT	CASSPANRASNQPQHF
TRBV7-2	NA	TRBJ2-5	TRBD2	TGTGCCAGCAGCTTAGCCCATAGCGGGAGTTGGAAGACCCAGTACTTC	CASSLAHSGSWKTQYF
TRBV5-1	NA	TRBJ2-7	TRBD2	TGCGCCAGCAGCTTGGGGGCAGGAGAGACTAGCGGGAGCTACGAGCAGTACTTC	CASSLGAGETSGSYEQYF
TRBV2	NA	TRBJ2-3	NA	TGTGCCAGCAGTGACTCGGCAGGGAGTGGTTTAGATACGCAGTATTTT	CASSDSAGSGLDTQYF
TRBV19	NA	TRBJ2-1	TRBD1	TGTGCCAGTAGTATACCGGGGCAGGGGGCTTTCTTC	CASSIPGQGAFF
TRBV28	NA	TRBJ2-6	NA	TGTGCCAGCAGTTCGACAGTACCATCTGGGGCCAACGTCCTGACTTTC	CASSSTVPSGANVLTF
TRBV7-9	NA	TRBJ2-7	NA	TGTGCCAGCAGCTTAGGACCTATGGGGCAGGGGCACGAGCAGTACTTC	CASSLGPMGQGHEQYF
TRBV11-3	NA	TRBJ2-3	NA	TGTGCCAGCAGCTCCCGACAGGCCCCAGCGGGTTATACCACAGATACGCAGTATTTT	CASSSRQAPAGYTTDTQYF
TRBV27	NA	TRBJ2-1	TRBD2	TGTGCCAGCAGTTTCTTAGCGGGAGGCTCCTACAATGAGCAGTTCTTC	CASSFLAGGSYNEQFF
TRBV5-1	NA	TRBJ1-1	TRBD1	TGCGCCAGCAGCTGGGGGACAGCTAGCACTGAAGCTTTCTTT	CASSWGTASTEAFF